This is a list of T cell receptor beta chains from one sample in a study of T cell responses to AZD1222 COVID-19 vaccine. Sequencing used immunoSEQ multiplex PCR; TCRdb keeps in-frame clones, though not all of them. The sample has around 160,000 clones, under 95% seen once. The specimen was peripheral blood, collected on day 0 of AZD1222 vaccination. These receptors were obtained from an adult in good health. Both conserved end residues are part of each CDR3. D genes are given only for firm matches. The size field is filled for only some rows; it gives once, few, many or a size class.

V	D	size	J	CDR3	DNA
TRBV6-5	TRBD2	-	TRBJ2-1	CASSYGRLAAYNEQFF	TGTGCCAGCAGTTACGGGCGACTAGCGGCTTACAATGAGCAGTTCTTC
TRBV4-1	-	-	TRBJ1-1	CASSLSVTRGPNTEAFF	TGCGCCAGCAGTCTCAGCGTCACACGGGGCCCGAACACTGAAGCTTTCTTT
TRBV6-6	TRBD1	-	TRBJ1-6	CASSFRDRSSPLHF	TGTGCCAGCAGTTTTCGGGACAGGAGTTCACCCCTCCACTTT
TRBV6-2/TRBV6-3	-	-	TRBJ1-2	CASSYHQGTDYGYTF	TGTGCCAGCAGTTATCACCAGGGGACCGACTATGGCTACACCTTC
TRBV4-2	-	-	TRBJ2-2	CASSHWARVELFF	TGTGCCAGCAGCCACTGGGCCCGAGTGGAGCTGTTTTTT
TRBV7-9	TRBD2	-	TRBJ2-1	CASTVRRAGGLKQFF	TGTGCCAGCACCGTTAGGAGAGCGGGGGGCTTGAAGCAGTTCTTC
TRBV7-2	TRBD2	-	TRBJ2-5	CASSSASGRETQYF	TGTGCCAGCAGCTCGGCTAGCGGGAGGGAGACCCAGTACTTC
TRBV29-1	-	-	TRBJ1-1	CSSRGDRNTEAFF	TGCAGCTCCCGGGGAGACAGAAACACTGAAGCTTTCTTT
TRBV7-2	TRBD1	-	TRBJ2-5	CASSSRQGVETQYF	TGTGCCAGCAGCTCGAGACAGGGTGTAGAGACCCAGTACTTC
TRBV7-2	TRBD1	-	TRBJ1-1	CASSLGLRGEVVNTEAFF	TGTGCCAGCAGCTTAGGGCTCAGGGGGGAGGTGGTGAACACTGAAGCTTTCTTT
TRBV12-3/TRBV12-4	-	-	TRBJ2-2	CASSPDRTGELFF	TGTGCCAGCAGTCCTGACCGGACCGGGGAGCTGTTTTTT
TRBV6-2/TRBV6-3	TRBD2	once	TRBJ2-7	CASSGGAEQYF	TGTGCCAGCAGCGGGGGGGCCGAGCAGTACTTC
TRBV19	-	-	TRBJ2-1	CASSPWGSYNEQFF	TGTGCCAGTAGTCCCTGGGGGAGTTACAATGAGCAGTTCTTC
TRBV27	-	-	TRBJ1-5	CASSLWMGNQPQHF	TGTGCCAGCAGTTTATGGATGGGCAATCAGCCCCAGCATTTT
TRBV20-1	-	few	TRBJ2-4	CSASEWRGVKNIQYF	TGCAGTGCTAGTGAGTGGCGGGGAGTCAAAAACATTCAGTACTTC
TRBV15	TRBD1	-	TRBJ2-1	CATSRLDRGLGNEQFF	TGTGCCACCAGCAGGCTGGACAGGGGTTTAGGCAATGAGCAGTTCTTC
TRBV27	-	-	TRBJ2-4	CASKELGKNIQYF	TGTGCCAGCAAGGAATTGGGCAAAAACATTCAGTACTTC
TRBV6-4	-	-	TRBJ1-6	CASSEKGPSSPLHF	TGTGCCAGCAGTGAAAAGGGGCCGAGTTCACCCCTCCACTTT
TRBV9	TRBD1	-	TRBJ2-7	CASGTGGYEQYF	TGTGCCAGCGGGACAGGGGGCTACGAGCAGTACTTC